The 30 T cell receptor beta chains below all came from one sample that was sequenced in a study of vaccination and CD4 T cells after COVID-19. Sequenced with the Oncomine TCR Beta short-read assay was DNA taken from cultured CD4+ T cells. TCRdb called the PCR reads again in MiXCR, with one record for every CDR3 protein. The table includes 8,500 to 13,000 distinct CDR3 sequences, roughly a fifth detected once. These receptors' antigens are unknown. Treatment defined: roughly 10-day PBMC culture with coronavirus spike peptide pools or control peptides (ViraFEST assay). Source: CD4+ T cells from blood, cultured in vitro, taken after SARS-CoV-2 vaccination. These TCRs come from a human donor who had recovered from COVID-19.

The chain links TRBV27 to TRBJ1-6; D possibly corresponds to TRBD1 (6 bases). The length of the CDR3 is 13 residues. The V and J ends lost 5 bases and 9 bases respectively, with 11 bases between them. Looked up from germline, CDR1 is MNHEY and CDR2 is SMNVEV (reference sequence). The CDR3 region is CASSNRETSPLHF. In DNA form, the CDR3 reads TGTGCCAGCAGTAACAGGGAGACTTCACCCCTCCACTTT.

This sequence joins TRBV7-2 and TRBJ2-1, with D maybe TRBD2 (5 bases). Germline assignment: CDR1 SGHTA and CDR2 FQGNSA. V was clipped by 5 bases and J by 7 bases, with 12 bases between them. The CDR3 runs to 13 residues. CDR3 sequence: CASSLNGDNEQFF. CDR3 nucleotides: TGTGCCAGCAGCCTGAACGGGGATAATGAGCAGTTCTTC.

This sequence joins TRBV6-1 and TRBJ1-5, with D unresolved. The CDR3 runs 14 residues. The germline gives CDR1 MNHNS, CDR2 SASEGT. Trimming pared 8 bases from V and 3 bases from J, leaving 14 bases between. CDR3 sequence reads: CASDTFQSNQPQHF. The CDR3 nucleotides are TGTGCCAGCGACACTTTCCAGTCCAATCAGCCCCAGCATTTT.

The V and J genes are TRBV4-3 and TRBJ1-5, with TRBD1 matching over 9 bases. Germline V lookup: CDR1 LGHNA, CDR2 YSLEER. The CDR3 length is 14 residues. With 2 bases clipped from V and 7 bases from J, the junction kept 3 bases outside the gene matches. The CDR3 coding sequence is TGCGCCAGCAGCCAAAGACAGGGGGACCAGCCCCAGCATTTT. Its protein product is CASSQRQGDQPQHF.

A few counts support this clonotype. CDR3 in amino acids: CSAVTGQETQYF. As DNA, the CDR3 is TGCAGTGCCGTGACAGGGCAAGAGACCCAGTACTTC. The chain carries TRBV20-1 and TRBJ2-5; TRBD1 agrees at 7 bases. The CDR3 totals 12 residues. Germline CDR1 is DFQATT and CDR2 is SNEGSKA (reference sequence). The V gene end was trimmed by 6 bases and the J gene end by 2 bases; junction bases not matched to a gene: 3.

This clonotype has just a few counts. The V call is TRBV7-9, the J call TRBJ2-6; D gene ambiguous. Trimming shortened V by 3 bases and J by 0 bases, and 6 bases separated the two germline ends. This CDR3 region has 15 residues. The germline CDR1 and CDR2 sequences are SEHNR and FQNEAQ (reference sequence). The CDR3 bases are TGTGCCAGCAGCTTGCGAGGCTCTGGGGCCAACGTCCTGACTTTC. Translated, it gives CASSLRGSGANVLTF.

The chain has TRBV10-2 and TRBJ1-2; possible D gene TRBD1, 6 bases. Germline CDR1 WSHSY, CDR2 SAAADI. The V end lost 10 bases, the J end lost 4 bases, and 16 bases lay between the germline ends. The CDR3 has 13 amino acids. The CDR3 region is CAIAAGGGYGYTF. The CDR3 DNA follows: TGCGCCATTGCGGCAGGAGGGGGCTATGGCTACACCTTC.

This clonotype was seen a few times. The chain recombines TRBV15 with TRBJ2-7, with 10 bases identical to TRBD2. The germline V gene encodes CDR1 LNHNV and CDR2 YYDKDF (reference sequence). The CDR3 contains 16 residues. V shed 3 bases, J shed 5 bases, and the junction held 10 bases outside the gene matches. The CDR3 region is CATSSGSGRTADEQYF. CDR3 nucleotide sequence: TGTGCCACCAGCAGTGGTAGCGGGAGGACTGCCGACGAGCAGTACTTC. The whole variable domain, remainder taken from reference TRBV15 and TRBJ2-7, is DAMVIQNPRYQVTQFGKPVTLSCSQTLNHNVMYWYQQKSSQAPKLLFHYYDKDFNNEADTPDNFQSRRPNTSFCFLDIRSPGLGDTAMYLCATSSGSGRTADEQYFGPGTRLTVT.

The CDR3 loop reads CASSRRDFPGTDTQYF. In DNA, the CDR3 is TGTGCCAGCTCACGTCGGGACTTCCCAGGTACAGATACGCAGTATTTT. This chain links TRBV18 with TRBJ2-3; maybe TRBD2 (6 bases). V lost 4 bases to trimming and J lost 3 bases, with 17 bases between them. The CDR3 length is 16 residues. CDR1 and CDR2 (germline): KGHSH, LQKENI.

The chain is built from TRBV7-9 and TRBJ2-7; no firm D call. The CDR3 loop spans 15 amino acids. Trimming took 4 bases from V and 5 from J, leaving 18 bases between them. In germline, CDR1 is SEHNR, CDR2 FQNEAQ (reference sequence). CDR3: CASSSPRGQVDEQYF. The CDR3 DNA sequence: TGTGCCAGCAGCTCCCCGAGAGGCCAGGTAGACGAGCAGTACTTC.

Comment on this clonotype: The junction does not match germline at one end; this may be a read error. The chain combines TRBV7-2 with TRBJ2-5; 10 bases fit TRBD2. CDR3 length: 16 residues. Germline lookup yields CDR1 SGHTA and CDR2 FQGNSA. The CDR3: CAGRPGELAGRETQYF. CDR3 sequence (DNA): TGTGCCGGCAGGCCGGGGGAACTAGCGGGACGGGAGACCCAGTACTTC.

The V gene is TRBV20-1, the J gene TRBJ1-5; D might be TRBD1 (6 bases). Germline values: CDR1 DFQATT, CDR2 SNEGSKA (reference sequence). Between the trimmed V and J ends, which lost 5 bases and 7 bases, there was a span of 15 bases. The CDR3 has 13 residues. In DNA form, the CDR3 reads TGCAGTGCTCCGGGGGCAGGTGGGCAGCCCCAGCATTTT. As protein: CSAPGAGGQPQHF.

The rearrangement links TRBV9 to TRBJ2-2; maybe TRBD1 (5 bases). Trimming removed 0 bases at V and 5 bases at J, with 11 bases between. Germline CDR1 SGDLS, CDR2 YYNGEE. CDR3 length equals 15 residues. The CDR3 region is CASSVEGKRTGELFF. The CDR3 DNA is TGTGCCAGCAGCGTAGAGGGGAAACGGACCGGGGAGCTGTTTTTT.

Only a few counts were recorded for this clonotype. V usage is TRBV6-1 and J usage is TRBJ2-2; possibly TRBD2 for D (6 bases). Germline lookup yields CDR1 MNHNS and CDR2 SASEGT. The CDR3 is 16 amino acids. V was clipped by 7 bases and J by 4 bases, with 19 bases between them. The CDR3 here is CASNNRLGLATGELFF. The CDR3 nucleotides are TGTGCCAGCAATAACCGCCTGGGACTCGCCACCGGGGAGCTGTTTTTT.

The chain is built from TRBV5-1 and TRBJ2-7, with D hard to call. This CDR3 has 13 residues. V was clipped by 3 bases and J by 0 bases, with 7 bases between them. Germline V gives CDR1 SGHRS, CDR2 YFSETQ. In DNA form, the CDR3 reads TGCGCCAGCAGCTCCCGGGCCTCCTACGAGCAGTACTTC. Translated, it gives CASSSRASYEQYF.

This chain links TRBV7-9 with TRBJ2-7; no reliable D call. CDR1 is SEHNR and CDR2 is FQNEAQ in the germline V gene (reference sequence). CDR3 length: 13 amino acids. The germline V and J ends were trimmed by 5 bases and 4 bases, with 12 bases remaining between them. DNA of the CDR3: TGTGCCAGCAGCCCTCACGGATTATACGAGCAGTACTTC. This sequence encodes CASSPHGLYEQYF.

Notes on this clonotype: At one end, the junction sequence differs from germline, possibly due to a read error. This chain links TRBV6-2 or TRBV6-3 with TRBJ1-5; TRBD1 agrees at 8 bases. The CDR3 contains 15 residues. Germline-derived CDR1 and CDR2 are MNHEY and SVGEGT. This CDR3 is CGSSYSGQGGQPQHF. In nucleotides, the CDR3 is TGTGGCAGCAGTTACTCCGGACAGGGAGGGCAGCCCCAGCATTTT.

The V call is TRBV28, the J call TRBJ2-3; D perhaps matches TRBD2 (6 bases). Germline CDR1 MDHEN, CDR2 SYDVKM. The CDR3 runs 14 residues. Trimming took off 8 bases at V and 2 bases at J, with 14 bases between the two ends. CDR3 region: CASGGSSPTDTQYF. CDR3 DNA sequence: TGTGCCAGCGGGGGGAGTTCTCCCACAGATACGCAGTATTTT.

This chain connects TRBV18 to TRBJ2-7; no clear D. The CDR3 sequence is 13 residues long. Germline V CDR1 and CDR2: KGHSH, LQKENI. The V end was cut by 3 bases, the J end by 6 bases, with 12 bases between. CDR3 amino acids: CASSPGISGEQYF. CDR3 nucleotides: TGTGCCAGCTCACCGGGGATATCCGGCGAGCAGTACTTC.

This clonotype showed up just a few times. The rearrangement uses TRBV2 and TRBJ2-7; possible D gene TRBD2, 7 bases. CDR1 and CDR2 (germline): SNHLY, FYNNEI. Trimming left V 6 bases short and J 2 bases short, with 17 bases between. This CDR3 region has 15 residues. CDR3 loop: CASRPRGGGTYEQYF. The DNA for the CDR3 is TGTGCCAGCAGGCCAAGAGGGGGGGGTACCTACGAGCAGTACTTC.

This chain links TRBV6-2 or TRBV6-3 with TRBJ1-4; TRBD1 matches 7 bases. Germline V gene lookup returns CDR1 MNHEY and CDR2 SVGEGT. The CDR3 is 15 residues long. V was pared by 6 bases and J by 0 bases, with 4 bases of the junction left unmatched. CDR3 region: CASSLTGATNEKLFF. CDR3 in DNA: TGTGCCAGCAGCCTAACAGGGGCAACTAATGAAAAACTGTTTTTT.

The chain employs TRBV9 and TRBJ1-6, with a weak D call TRBD1 (6 bases). Germline CDR1 SGDLS, CDR2 YYNGEE. This CDR3 has 14 amino acids. V lost 3 bases to trimming and J lost 5 bases, with 9 bases between them. CDR3 in amino acids: CASSGGRDNSPLHF. CDR3 nucleotide sequence: TGTGCCAGCAGCGGGGGGCGCGATAATTCACCCCTCCACTTT. The full variable domain, with the rest looked up from reference TRBV9 and TRBJ1-6, is DSGVTQTPKHLITATGQRVTLRCSPRSGDLSVYWYQQSLDQGLQFLIQYYNGEERAKGNILERFSAQQFPDLHSELNLSSLELGDSALYFCASSGGRDNSPLHFGNGTRLTVT.

This clonotype came up a few times. The V gene is TRBV19, the J gene TRBJ1-1, with 9 bases aligning to TRBD1. J was trimmed by 4 bases and V by 5 bases; bases with no gene match: 2. Germline-derived CDR1 and CDR2 are LNHDA and SQIVND (reference sequence). The CDR3 length is 13 residues. As DNA, the CDR3 is TGTGCCAGTAGTTCGGACAGGGGCACTGAAGCTTTCTTT. Translation gives CASSSDRGTEAFF.

The V and J genes are TRBV5-1 and TRBJ2-1; 9 positions match TRBD2. The germline gives CDR1 SGHRS, CDR2 YFSETQ. The trim removed 3 bases at V and 4 bases at J, leaving 11 bases unmatched. The CDR3 length is 17 residues. The CDR3 DNA is TGCGCCAGCAGCTCCCCAAGCGGGAGGAGGATATACAATGAGCAGTTCTTC. It yields the protein CASSSPSGRRIYNEQFF.

The table lists this clonotype with a few counts. The chain employs TRBV19 and TRBJ2-5; TRBD1 or TRBD2 may be the D gene (5 bases each). This CDR3 is 13 amino acids long. Per germline, CDR1 LNHDA and CDR2 SQIVND (reference sequence). Trimming left V 6 bases short and J 4 bases short, with 12 bases between. The DNA of the CDR3 is TGTGCCAGTAGGAAGGTTGGGGGAGAGACCCAGTACTTC. This sequence encodes CASRKVGGETQYF.

The CDR3 DNA reads TGTGCCAGCAGCAACAGGGGCCGGGGCGTTGGCAATCAGCCCCAGCATTTT. It specifies CASSNRGRGVGNQPQHF. The chain is built from TRBV21-1 and TRBJ1-5; TRBD1 was called by the table and not checked on the DNA. TRBV21-1 is described as a pseudogene. CDR3 length equals 17 residues.

By sample fraction, this clonotype is medium-sized. This chain links TRBV5-6 with TRBJ2-5, with 8 bases identical to TRBD2. Germline loops: CDR1 SGHDT, CDR2 YYEEEE. CDR3 length equals 14 residues. Germline trimming cut 6 bases from V and 4 bases from J; bases unmatched to any gene: 8. CDR3 loop: CASTLGGGRETQYF. In nucleotides, the CDR3 is TGTGCCAGCACCCTCGGGGGGGGCCGAGAGACCCAGTACTTC.

This clonotype occurred a few times. V usage is TRBV7-2 and J usage is TRBJ2-1, with TRBD1 identical over 7 bases. This CDR3 is built from 14 residues. Germline CDR1 and CDR2: SGHTA and FQGNSA. V dropped 5 bases and J dropped 9; count of bases not matched to a gene: 10. CDR3: CASSPRQGIGEQFF. The CDR3 region has the DNA TGTGCCAGCAGCCCGCGACAGGGAATAGGTGAGCAGTTCTTC. Variable domain in full (rest from reference TRBV7-2 and TRBJ2-1): GAGVSQSPSNKVTEKGKDVELRCDPISGHTALYWYRQSLGQGLEFLIYFQGNSAPDKSGLPSDRFSAERTGGSVSTLTIQRTQQEDSAVYLCASSPRQGIGEQFFGPGTRLTVL.

This clonotype was observed a handful of times. One junction end does not reproduce the germline sequence, and a read error may be involved. The gene calls are TRBV6-5 and TRBJ2-1; TRBD2 aligns across 10 bases. This CDR3 has 13 residues. In germline, CDR1 is MNHEY, CDR2 SVGAGI. The CDR3 here is CASSYSGLAGELF. As DNA, the CDR3 is TGTGCCAGCAGTTACTCCGGGCTAGCGGGAGAACTCTTC.

This clonotype was found a few times. The rearrangement uses TRBV4-3 and TRBJ1-3; no definite D call. With 1 base removed from V and 0 bases from J, the gap between germline ends came to 10 bases. Germline V gene data show CDR1 as LGHNA and CDR2 as YSLEER. The CDR3 is 16 residues long. This CDR3 is CASSQAEGYSGNTIYF. CDR3 nucleotides: TGCGCCAGCAGCCAAGCCGAGGGCTACTCTGGAAACACCATATATTTT.